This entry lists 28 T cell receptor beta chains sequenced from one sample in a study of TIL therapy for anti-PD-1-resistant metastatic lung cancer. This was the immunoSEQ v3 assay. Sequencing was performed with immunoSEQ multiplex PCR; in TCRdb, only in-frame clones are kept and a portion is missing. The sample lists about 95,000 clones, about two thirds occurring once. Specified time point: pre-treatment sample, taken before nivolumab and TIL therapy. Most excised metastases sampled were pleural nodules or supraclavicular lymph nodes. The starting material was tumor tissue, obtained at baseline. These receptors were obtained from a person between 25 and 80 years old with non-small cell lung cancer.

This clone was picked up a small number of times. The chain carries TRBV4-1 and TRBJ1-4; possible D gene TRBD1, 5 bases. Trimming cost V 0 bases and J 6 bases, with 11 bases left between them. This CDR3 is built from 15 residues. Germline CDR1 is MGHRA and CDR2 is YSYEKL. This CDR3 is CASSQDGGNDEKLFF. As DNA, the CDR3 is TGCGCCAGCAGCCAAGATGGGGGGAACGATGAAAAACTGTTTTTT.

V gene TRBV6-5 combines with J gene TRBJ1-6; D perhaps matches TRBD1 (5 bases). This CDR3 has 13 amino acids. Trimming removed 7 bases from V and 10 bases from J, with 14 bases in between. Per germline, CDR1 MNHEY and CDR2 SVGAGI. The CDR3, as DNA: TGTGCCAGCACCTCGGGGGGTGAATCACCCCTCCACTTT. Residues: CASTSGGESPLHF.

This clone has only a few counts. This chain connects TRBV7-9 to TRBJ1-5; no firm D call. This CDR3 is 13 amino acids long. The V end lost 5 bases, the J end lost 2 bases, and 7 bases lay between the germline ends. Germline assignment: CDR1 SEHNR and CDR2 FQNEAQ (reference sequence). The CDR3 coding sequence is TGTGCCAGCAGCGTAAGTGGCAATCAGCCCCAGCATTTT. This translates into CASSVSGNQPQHF. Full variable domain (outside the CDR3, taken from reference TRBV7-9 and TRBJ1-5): DTGVSQNPRHKITKRGQNVTFRCDPISEHNRLYWYRQTLGQGPEFLTYFQNEAQLEKSRLLSDRFSAERPKGSFSTLEIQRTEQGDSAMYLCASSVSGNQPQHFGDGTRLSIL.

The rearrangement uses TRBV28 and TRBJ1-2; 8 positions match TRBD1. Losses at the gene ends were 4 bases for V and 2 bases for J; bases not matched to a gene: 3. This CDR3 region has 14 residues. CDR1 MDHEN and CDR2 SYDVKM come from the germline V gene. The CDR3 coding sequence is TGTGCCAGCAGTTCCCGGACAGGGAACTATGGCTACACCTTC. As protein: CASSSRTGNYGYTF.

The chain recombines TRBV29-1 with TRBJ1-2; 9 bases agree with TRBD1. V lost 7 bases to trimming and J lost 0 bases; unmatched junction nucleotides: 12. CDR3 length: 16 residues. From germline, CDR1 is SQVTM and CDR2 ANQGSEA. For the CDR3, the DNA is TGCAGCGCTGTGAACAGGGGGCGATCGGCTAACTATGGCTACACCTTC. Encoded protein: CSAVNRGRSANYGYTF.

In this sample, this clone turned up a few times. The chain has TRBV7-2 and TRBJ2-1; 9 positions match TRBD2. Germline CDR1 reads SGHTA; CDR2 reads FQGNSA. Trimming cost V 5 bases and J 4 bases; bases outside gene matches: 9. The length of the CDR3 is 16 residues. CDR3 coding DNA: TGTGCCAGCAGCGTCGCTAGCGGGGTATCGTACAATGAGCAGTTCTTC. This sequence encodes CASSVASGVSYNEQFF.

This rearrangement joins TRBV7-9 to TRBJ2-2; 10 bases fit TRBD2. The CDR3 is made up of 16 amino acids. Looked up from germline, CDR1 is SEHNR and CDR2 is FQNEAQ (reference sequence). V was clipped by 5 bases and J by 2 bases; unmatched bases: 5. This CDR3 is CASSLGLAENTGELFF. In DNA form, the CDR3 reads TGTGCCAGCAGCCTTGGACTAGCGGAAAACACCGGGGAGCTGTTTTTT. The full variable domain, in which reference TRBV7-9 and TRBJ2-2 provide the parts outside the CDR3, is DTGVSQNPRHKITKRGQNVTFRCDPISEHNRLYWYRQTLGQGPEFLTYFQNEAQLEKSRLLSDRFSAERPKGSFSTLEIQRTEQGDSAMYLCASSLGLAENTGELFFGEGSRLTVL.

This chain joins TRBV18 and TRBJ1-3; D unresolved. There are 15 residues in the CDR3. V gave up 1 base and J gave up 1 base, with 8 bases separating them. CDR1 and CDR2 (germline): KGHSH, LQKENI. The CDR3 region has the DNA TGTGCCAGCTCACCACGTTCGGCTTCTGGAAACACCATATATTTT. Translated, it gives CASSPRSASGNTIYF.

CDR3 amino acids: CATSRGTGDGEQFF. CDR3 bases: TGTGCCACCAGCAGAGGGACAGGGGACGGTGAGCAGTTCTTC. The chain links TRBV15 to TRBJ2-1, with 9 positions matching TRBD1. Germline CDR1 and CDR2: LNHNV and YYDKDF (reference sequence). V was pared by 1 base and J by 9 bases, with 4 bases of the junction left unmatched. The CDR3 spans 14 residues. The complete variable domain, with remaining parts taken from reference TRBV15 and TRBJ2-1, reads DAMVIQNPRYQVTQFGKPVTLSCSQTLNHNVMYWYQQKSSQAPKLLFHYYDKDFNNEADTPDNFQSRRPNTSFCFLDIRSPGLGDTAMYLCATSRGTGDGEQFFGPGTRLTVL.

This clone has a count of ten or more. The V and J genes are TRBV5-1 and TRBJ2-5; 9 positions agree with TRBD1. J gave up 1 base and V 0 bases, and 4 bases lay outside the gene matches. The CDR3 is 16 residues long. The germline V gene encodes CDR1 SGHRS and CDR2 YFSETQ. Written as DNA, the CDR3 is TGCGCCAGCAGCTTGGGGGGACAGGGCCCCCAAGAGACCCAGTACTTC. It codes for CASSLGGQGPQETQYF.

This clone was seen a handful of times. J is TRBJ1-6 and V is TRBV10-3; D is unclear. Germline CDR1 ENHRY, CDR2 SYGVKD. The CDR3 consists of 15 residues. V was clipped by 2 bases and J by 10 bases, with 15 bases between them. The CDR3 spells CAISEPRTGGSPLHF. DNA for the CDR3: TGTGCCATCAGTGAGCCCCGGACGGGTGGGTCACCCCTCCACTTT.

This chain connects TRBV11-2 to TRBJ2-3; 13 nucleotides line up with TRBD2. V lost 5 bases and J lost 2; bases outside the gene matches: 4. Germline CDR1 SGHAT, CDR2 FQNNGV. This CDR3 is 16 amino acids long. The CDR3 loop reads CASSLGTSGITDTQYF. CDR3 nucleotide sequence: TGTGCCAGCAGCCTGGGGACTAGCGGGATCACAGATACGCAGTATTTT. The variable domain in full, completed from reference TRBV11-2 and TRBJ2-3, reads EAGVAQSPRYKIIEKRQSVAFWCNPISGHATLYWYQQILGQGPKLLIQFQNNGVVDDSQLPKDRFSAERLKGVDSTLKIQPAKLEDSAVYLCASSLGTSGITDTQYFGPGTRLTVL.

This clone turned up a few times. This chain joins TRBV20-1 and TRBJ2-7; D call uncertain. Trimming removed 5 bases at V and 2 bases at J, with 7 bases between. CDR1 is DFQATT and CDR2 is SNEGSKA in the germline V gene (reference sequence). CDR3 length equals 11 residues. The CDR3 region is CSAYSTYEQYF. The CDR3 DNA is TGCAGTGCTTACAGTACCTACGAGCAGTACTTC.

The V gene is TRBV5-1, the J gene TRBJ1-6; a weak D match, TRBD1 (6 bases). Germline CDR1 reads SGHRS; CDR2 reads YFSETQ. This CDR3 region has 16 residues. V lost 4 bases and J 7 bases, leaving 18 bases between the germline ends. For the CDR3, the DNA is TGCGCCAGCAGCAGAGCACAGGGCGCGGGGAATTCACCCCTCCACTTT. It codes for CASSRAQGAGNSPLHF.

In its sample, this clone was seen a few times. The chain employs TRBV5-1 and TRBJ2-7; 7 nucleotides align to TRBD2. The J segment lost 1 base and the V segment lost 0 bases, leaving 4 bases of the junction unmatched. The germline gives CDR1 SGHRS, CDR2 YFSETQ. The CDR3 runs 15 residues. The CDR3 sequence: CASSLGEGLSYEQYF. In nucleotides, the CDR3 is TGCGCCAGCAGCTTGGGGGAGGGCTTGTCCTACGAGCAGTACTTC.

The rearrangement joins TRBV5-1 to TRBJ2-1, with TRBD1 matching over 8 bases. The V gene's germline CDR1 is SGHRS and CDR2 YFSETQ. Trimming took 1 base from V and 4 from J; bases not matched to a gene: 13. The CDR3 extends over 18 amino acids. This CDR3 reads CASSLYPPTGELYNEQFF. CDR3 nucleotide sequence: TGCGCCAGCAGCTTGTACCCCCCGACAGGGGAGCTTTACAATGAGCAGTTCTTC.

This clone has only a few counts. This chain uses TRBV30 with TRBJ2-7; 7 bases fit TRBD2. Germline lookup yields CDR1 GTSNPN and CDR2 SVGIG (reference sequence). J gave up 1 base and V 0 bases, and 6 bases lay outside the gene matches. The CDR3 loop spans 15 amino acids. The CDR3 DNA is TGTGCCTGGAGTGTAGAAACTAGCGAGTCCTACGAGCAGTACTTC. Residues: CAWSVETSESYEQYF. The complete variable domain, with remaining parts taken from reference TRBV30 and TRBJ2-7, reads SQTIHQWPATLVQPVGSPLSLECTVEGTSNPNLYWYRQAAGRGLQLLFYSVGIGQISSEVPQNLSASRPQDRQFILSSKKLLLSDSGFYLCAWSVETSESYEQYFGPGTRLTVT.

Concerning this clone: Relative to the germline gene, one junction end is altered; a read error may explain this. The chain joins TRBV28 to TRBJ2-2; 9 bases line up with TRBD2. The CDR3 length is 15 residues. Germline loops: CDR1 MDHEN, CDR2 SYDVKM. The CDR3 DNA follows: TGTGCCAGCAGCATTTCTAGCGGGAACGCCGGGGAGCTGTTTTTT. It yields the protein CASSISSGNAGELFF.

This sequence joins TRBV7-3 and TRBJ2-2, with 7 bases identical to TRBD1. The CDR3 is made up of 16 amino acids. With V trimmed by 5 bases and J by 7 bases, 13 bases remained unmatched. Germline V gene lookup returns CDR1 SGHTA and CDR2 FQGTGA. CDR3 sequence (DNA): TGTGCCAGCAGCCCTCGGTCGACAGGGAGAGGCGGGGAGCTGTTTTTT. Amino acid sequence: CASSPRSTGRGGELFF.

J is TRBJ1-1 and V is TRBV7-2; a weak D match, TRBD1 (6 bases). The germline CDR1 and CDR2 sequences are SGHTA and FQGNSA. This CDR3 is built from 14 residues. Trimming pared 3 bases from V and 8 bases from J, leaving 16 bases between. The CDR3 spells CASSLGGPEKEAFF. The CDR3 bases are TGTGCCAGCAGCTTGGGGGGCCCGGAGAAAGAAGCTTTCTTT.

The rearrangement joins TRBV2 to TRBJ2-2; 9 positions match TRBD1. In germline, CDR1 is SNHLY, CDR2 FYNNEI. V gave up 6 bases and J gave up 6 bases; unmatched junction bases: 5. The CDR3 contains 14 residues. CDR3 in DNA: TGTGCCAGCAGCTGGGACAGGGTGTCCGGGGAGCTGTTTTTT. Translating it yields CASSWDRVSGELFF.

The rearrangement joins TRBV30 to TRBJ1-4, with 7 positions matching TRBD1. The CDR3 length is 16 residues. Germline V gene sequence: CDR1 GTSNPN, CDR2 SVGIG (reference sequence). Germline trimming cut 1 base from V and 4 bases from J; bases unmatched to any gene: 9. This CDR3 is CAWSEGTDIFNEKLFF. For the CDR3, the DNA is TGTGCCTGGAGTGAGGGGACAGACATCTTTAATGAAAAACTGTTTTTT.

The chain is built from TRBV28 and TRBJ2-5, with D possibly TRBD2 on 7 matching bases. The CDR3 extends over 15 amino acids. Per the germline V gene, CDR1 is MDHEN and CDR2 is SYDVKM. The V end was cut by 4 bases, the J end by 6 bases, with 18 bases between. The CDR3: CASSSPRGGHQTQYF. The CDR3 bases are TGTGCCAGCAGTTCCCCGAGGGGGGGACATCAGACCCAGTACTTC.

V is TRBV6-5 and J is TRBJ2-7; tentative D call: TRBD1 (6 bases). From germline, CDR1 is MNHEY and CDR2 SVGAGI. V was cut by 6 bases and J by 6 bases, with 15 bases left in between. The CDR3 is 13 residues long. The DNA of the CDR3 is TGTGCCAGCAGCACTAGGGGGAGAATCGAGCAGTACTTC. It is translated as CASSTRGRIEQYF.

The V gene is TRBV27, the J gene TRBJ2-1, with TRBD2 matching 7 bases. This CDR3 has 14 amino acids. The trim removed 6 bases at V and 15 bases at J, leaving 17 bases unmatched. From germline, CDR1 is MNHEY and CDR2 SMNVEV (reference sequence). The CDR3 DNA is TGTGCCAGCAGCCCAACCCTTTTGCGGGAGTACCTGTTCTTC. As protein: CASSPTLLREYLFF.

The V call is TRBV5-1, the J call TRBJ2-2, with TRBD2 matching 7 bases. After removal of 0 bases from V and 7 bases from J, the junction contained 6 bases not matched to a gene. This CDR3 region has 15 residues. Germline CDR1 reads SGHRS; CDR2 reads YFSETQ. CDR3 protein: CASSLEGSGYGELFF. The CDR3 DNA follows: TGCGCCAGCAGCTTGGAAGGTAGCGGGTACGGGGAGCTGTTTTTT.

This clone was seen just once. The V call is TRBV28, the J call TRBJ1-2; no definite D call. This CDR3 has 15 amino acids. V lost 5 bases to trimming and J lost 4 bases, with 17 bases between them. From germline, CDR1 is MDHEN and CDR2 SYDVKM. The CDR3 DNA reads TGTGCCAGCAGTCCTCCCCCCCGGGCCGGCTATGGCTACACCTTC. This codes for CASSPPPRAGYGYTF.

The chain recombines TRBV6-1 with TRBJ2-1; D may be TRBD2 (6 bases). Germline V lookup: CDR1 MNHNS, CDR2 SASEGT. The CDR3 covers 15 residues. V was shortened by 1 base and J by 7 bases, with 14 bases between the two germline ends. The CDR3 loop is CASSEVMGLRNEQFF. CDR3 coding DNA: TGTGCCAGCAGTGAAGTGATGGGACTGAGGAATGAGCAGTTCTTC.